The rows below give T cell receptor beta chains drawn from one sample of a study of blood T cell repertoires in COVID-19. Clones were sequenced by immunoSEQ multiplex PCR, and TCRdb holds only the in-frame ones, with some missing. This table holds about 84,000 clones, about 70% found once. Sequences were obtained from peripheral blood. The receptors derive from a man aged 50 or older with active or convalescent COVID-19. Both conserved end residues are part of each CDR3. The D gene is left open where the match is weak. Size is stated for part of the rows, as once, few or many counts, or as a class when the clone is expanded.

j_call,v_call,clone_size,d_call,cdr3_aa,cdr3_nt
TRBJ2-5,TRBV5-1,NA,TRBD2,CASSPGTSGGETQYF,TGCGCCAGCAGCCCCGGGACTAGCGGAGGCGAGACCCAGTACTTC
TRBJ1-2,TRBV4-1,NA,TRBD1,CASSQGTGAYGYTF,TGCGCCAGCAGCCAAGGGACAGGGGCATATGGCTACACCTTC
TRBJ2-1,TRBV5-6,NA,NA,CASSLKSNGGPYNEQFF,TGTGCCAGCAGCTTGAAGTCCAACGGGGGGCCCTACAATGAGCAGTTCTTC
TRBJ1-2,TRBV6-1,NA,NA,CASSDRGEKHYGYTF,TGTGCCAGCAGTGACCGTGGAGAGAAACATTATGGCTACACCTTC
TRBJ1-2,TRBV12-5,NA,NA,CASGLRAGAPLYGYTF,TGTGCTAGTGGTCTCCGCGCGGGGGCCCCCCTGTATGGCTACACCTTC
TRBJ1-3,TRBV6-1,NA,NA,CASSDVGGAGNTIYF,TGTGCCAGCAGTGATGTTGGAGGGGCGGGAAACACCATATATTTT
TRBJ1-2,TRBV7-8,NA,NA,CASSLLHRASYGYTF,TGTGCCAGCAGCTTACTCCACAGGGCTTCTTATGGCTACACCTTC
TRBJ1-1,TRBV11-1,NA,NA,CASSPGTFNTEAFF,TGTGCCAGCAGCCCTGGGACATTCAACACTGAAGCTTTCTTT
TRBJ1-3,TRBV18,NA,NA,CASSRETGGNTIYF,TGTGCCAGTTCCCGCGAAACAGGGGGAAACACCATATATTTT
TRBJ2-1,TRBV13,NA,TRBD2,CASSQRRGGHYNEQFF,TGTGCCAGCAGCCAAAGACGCGGGGGTCACTACAATGAGCAGTTCTTC
TRBJ1-1,TRBV6-2/TRBV6-3,NA,TRBD1,CASSLTGATKRNTEAFF,TGTGCCAGCAGTCTAACAGGGGCCACTAAAAGGAACACTGAAGCTTTCTTT
TRBJ1-1,TRBV18,NA,NA,CASSPAGEGTEAFF,TGTGCCAGCTCACCGGCCGGGGAGGGCACTGAAGCTTTCTTT
TRBJ2-5,TRBV27,NA,NA,CASSLSRTGGSRETQYF,TGTGCCAGCAGTTTATCCCGGACGGGGGGCTCAAGAGAGACCCAGTACTTC
TRBJ1-2,TRBV5-4,NA,NA,CASSLDGGYGYTF,TGTGCCAGCAGCTTGGACGGGGGGTATGGCTACACCTTC
TRBJ2-3,TRBV11-1,NA,NA,CASSLKPRSAGDTQYF,TGTGCCAGCAGCTTAAAGCCCCGGTCTGCGGGGGATACGCAGTATTTT
TRBJ2-7,TRBV10-3,once,TRBD2,CAISYERGGNAYEQYF,TGTGCCATCAGTTACGAGCGGGGGGGAAATGCGTACGAGCAGTACTTC
TRBJ2-3,TRBV5-4,NA,TRBD2,CASSSSGTTTDTQYF,TGTGCCAGCAGCTCCTCCGGGACTACCACAGATACGCAGTATTTT
TRBJ2-7,TRBV7-2,NA,NA,CASSPRGGPYEQYF,TGTGCCAGCAGCCCGAGGGGGGGGCCCTACGAGCAGTACTTC
TRBJ1-5,TRBV7-9,few,NA,CASSSRGAGNQPQHF,TGTGCCAGCAGCTCGCGGGGGGCTGGCAATCAGCCCCAGCATTTT
TRBJ2-3,TRBV3-1/TRBV3-2,NA,TRBD2,CASSQDQMRGADTQYF,TGTGCCAGCAGCCAAGATCAAATGCGGGGGGCAGATACGCAGTATTTT
TRBJ1-2,TRBV18,NA,TRBD1,CASSLTRTGTANYGYTF,TGTGCCAGCTCACTCACGAGGACAGGGACAGCTAACTATGGCTACACCTTC
TRBJ2-7,TRBV5-4,NA,NA,CASSLRGSHEQYF,TGTGCCAGCAGCTTGCGGGGGAGCCACGAGCAGTACTTC
TRBJ2-5,TRBV5-1,NA,NA,CASSPPAYQETQYF,TGCGCCAGCAGCCCGCCCGCGTACCAAGAGACCCAGTACTTC
TRBJ2-5,TRBV10-3,few,NA,CAISLQGGETQYF,TGTGCCATCAGTTTACAGGGAGGGGAGACCCAGTACTTC
TRBJ1-2,TRBV19,NA,NA,CASRIPRGGYTF,TGTGCCAGTAGGATACCCAGGGGTGGCTACACCTTC
TRBJ1-2,TRBV6-5,many,TRBD1,CASRPGTGRGYTF,TGTGCCAGCAGGCCCGGGACAGGGAGAGGCTACACCTTC
TRBJ2-3,TRBV3-1/TRBV3-2,NA,TRBD2,CASSQDGDGGGTDTQYF,TGTGCCAGCAGCCAAGACGGGGACGGGGGGGGCACAGATACGCAGTATTTT
TRBJ1-3,TRBV10-3,few,NA,CAISGENTIYF,TGTGCCATCAGTGGCGAAAACACCATATATTTT
TRBJ1-3,TRBV9,NA,TRBD1,CASSVDLTGRSGNTIYF,TGTGCCAGCAGCGTAGACCTGACAGGGCGCTCTGGAAACACCATATATTTT
TRBJ1-6,TRBV30,NA,TRBD1,CARRTGTNSPLHF,TGTGCCAGACGGACAGGGACCAATTCACCCCTCCACTTT
TRBJ1-2,TRBV3-1/TRBV3-2,NA,NA,CASSPREGYGYTF,TGTGCCAGCAGCCCTCGGGAGGGGTATGGCTACACCTTC
TRBJ1-2,TRBV7-2,NA,NA,CASSLDRTVGGYTF,TGTGCCAGCAGCCTCGATCGGACAGTCGGCGGCTACACCTTC
TRBJ1-4,TRBV5-4,NA,NA,CASSFLGANEKLFF,TGTGCCAGCAGCTTTCTTGGAGCTAATGAAAAACTGTTTTTT
TRBJ1-1,TRBV11-1,NA,NA,CASSPRTGNTEAFF,TGTGCCAGCAGCCCCAGGACGGGAAACACTGAAGCTTTCTTT
TRBJ2-3,TRBV7-3,NA,TRBD1,CASSLHPGTGGTDTQYF,TGTGCCAGCAGCCTCCACCCCGGGACAGGGGGGACAGATACGCAGTATTTT
TRBJ1-2,TRBV4-2,NA,TRBD1,CASSQDGSRGRDGYTF,TGTGCCAGCAGCCAAGATGGGTCCAGGGGGCGGGATGGCTACACCTTC
TRBJ2-3,TRBV9,few,TRBD2,CASSARGAGSTDTQYF,TGTGCCAGCAGCGCCCGGGGAGCGGGGAGCACAGATACGCAGTATTTT
TRBJ1-1,TRBV19,few,NA,CASARQNTEAFF,TGTGCCAGTGCTCGACAGAACACTGAAGCTTTCTTT
TRBJ1-5,TRBV19,NA,TRBD1,CASSMTGVNQPQHF,TGTGCCAGTAGTATGACAGGGGTCAATCAGCCCCAGCATTTT
TRBJ1-1,TRBV28,NA,TRBD1,CASSPHGQGGGEAFF,TGTGCCAGCAGCCCACACGGACAGGGCGGTGGTGAAGCTTTCTTT
TRBJ1-5,TRBV5-8,NA,TRBD1,CASSAGQLDNQPQHF,TGTGCCAGCAGCGCGGGACAGTTGGACAATCAGCCCCAGCATTTT
TRBJ2-3,TRBV7-6,NA,TRBD2,CASSPGLAGNTDTQYF,TGTGCCAGCAGCCCCGGACTAGCGGGGAACACAGATACGCAGTATTTT
TRBJ1-4,TRBV6-6,once,TRBD1,CASSPRTGTSPATNEKLFF,TGTGCCAGCAGTCCCCGGACAGGGACAAGCCCCGCAACTAATGAAAAACTGTTTTTT
TRBJ1-5,TRBV11-2,NA,NA,CASSLGGVTNNQPQHF,TGTGCCAGCAGCTTAGGAGGTGTTACTAACAATCAGCCCCAGCATTTT
TRBJ1-6,TRBV12-3/TRBV12-4,many,NA,CASSLAPEEPLHF,TGTGCCAGCAGTTTAGCGCCTGAGGAACCCCTCCACTTT
TRBJ1-4,TRBV20-1,NA,NA,CSASGQPEEKLFF,TGCAGTGCTAGTGGACAGCCAGAAGAAAAACTGTTTTTT
TRBJ1-6,TRBV29-1,NA,TRBD1,CSVENDNRGTLHF,TGCAGCGTTGAAAATGACAACAGGGGAACCCTCCACTTT
TRBJ2-3,TRBV6-6,NA,TRBD2,CASSSRAGGNTDTQYF,TGTGCCAGCAGTTCCAGAGCGGGGGGGAACACAGATACGCAGTATTTT
TRBJ2-3,TRBV9,few,TRBD2,CASSVGGGGGNTQYF,TGTGCCAGCAGCGTAGGTGGCGGGGGAGGCAATACGCAGTATTTT
TRBJ1-1,TRBV10-3,few,NA,CAISGQENTEAFF,TGTGCCATCAGTGGACAGGAGAACACTGAAGCTTTCTTT
TRBJ2-3,TRBV29-1,many,NA,CSVSLDYGTDTQYF,TGCAGCGTTTCCCTGGACTACGGCACAGATACGCAGTATTTT
TRBJ1-1,TRBV29-1,few,TRBD1,CSVGQGRGEAFF,TGCAGCGTGGGACAGGGGAGAGGAGAAGCTTTCTTT
TRBJ2-7,TRBV3-1/TRBV3-2,NA,NA,CASSRGSGAYEQYF,TGTGCCAGCAGCCGAGGATCTGGTGCCTACGAGCAGTACTTC